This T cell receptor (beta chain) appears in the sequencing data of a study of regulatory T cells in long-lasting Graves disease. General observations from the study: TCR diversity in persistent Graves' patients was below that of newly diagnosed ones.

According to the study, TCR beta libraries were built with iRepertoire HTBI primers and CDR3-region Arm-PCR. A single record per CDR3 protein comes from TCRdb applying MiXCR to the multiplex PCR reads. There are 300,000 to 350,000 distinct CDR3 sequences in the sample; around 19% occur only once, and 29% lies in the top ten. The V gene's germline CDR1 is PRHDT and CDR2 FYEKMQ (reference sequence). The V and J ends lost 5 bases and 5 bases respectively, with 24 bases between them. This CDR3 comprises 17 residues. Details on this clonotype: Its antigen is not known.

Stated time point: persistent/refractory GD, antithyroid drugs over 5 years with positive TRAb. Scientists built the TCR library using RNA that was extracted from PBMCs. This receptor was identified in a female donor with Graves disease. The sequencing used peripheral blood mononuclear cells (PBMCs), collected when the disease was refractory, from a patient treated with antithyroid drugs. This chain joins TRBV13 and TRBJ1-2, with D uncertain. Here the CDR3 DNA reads TGTGCCAGCAGCCCCCTCTCTTTGGGAAGCGGATCGTATGGCTACACCTTC. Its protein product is CASSPLSLGSGSYGYTF.